This T cell receptor (beta chain) was documented in a study of blood T cell repertoires in COVID-19. Study context: Samples of COVID-19 (acute and convalescent) were obtained from the United States, Italy and Spain. T cells, B-cell-depleted T cells, or PBMCs supplied cDNA or gDNA.

Germline-derived CDR1 and CDR2 are SGHTS and YDEGEE. V shed 3 bases, J shed 1 base, and the junction held 0 bases outside the gene matches. The length of the CDR3 is 14 residues. Per the original data handling: Cell counts per sample came from amplifying reference gene primers. Assay used: immunoSEQ multiplex PCR; TCRdb lists only in-frame clones, some missing. That table is the source of V, J and clone size, and D and trimming were worked out from the DNA. This sample has around 100,000 clones, with approximately 86% found just once. The specimen sequenced was peripheral blood. The chain recombines TRBV5-8 with TRBJ2-7; 11 nucleotides align to TRBD1. The sequence derives from a man aged 40-49 years with acute or convalescent COVID-19. The CDR3, as DNA: TGTGCCAGCAGCTGGGACAGGGGGTCCTACGAGCAGTACTTC. Translating it yields CASSWDRGSYEQYF.